The sequence of this T cell receptor (beta chain) was determined in a study of blood T cell repertoires in COVID-19. The wider study: Samples of COVID-19 (acute and convalescent) were obtained from the United States, Italy and Spain. In each case, the material was cDNA or gDNA derived from T cells, B-cell-depleted T cells, or PBMCs.

The CDR3 loop spans 18 amino acids. With 5 bases clipped from V and 0 bases from J, the junction kept 6 bases outside the gene matches. Germline V gene sequence: CDR1 SGHTA, CDR2 FQGNSA. The repertoire was sequenced with immunoSEQ multiplex PCR; TCRdb's copy has only in-frame clones and lacks some. The sample has some 50,000 clones, roughly nine tenths seen once. This sequence originates from a woman aged 70-85 years with active COVID-19. The V call is TRBV7-2, the J call TRBJ2-6; 11 bases match TRBD2. Input material: peripheral blood. The CDR3: CASSIQTSGISGANVLTF. DNA of the CDR3: TGTGCCAGCAGCATCCAGACTAGCGGGATCTCTGGGGCCAACGTCCTGACTTTC.